What follows are 7 T cell receptor beta chains derived from one specimen sequenced in a study of CXCR3-negative and CXCR3-positive naive CD8 T cells. Broader study findings: When CXCR3-positive naive cells were set against CXCR3-negative naive cells, the former had more hydrophobic TRB CDR3s.

These receptors lack a known antigen. TRB cDNA libraries were made by UMI-labeled 5' RACE. TCRdb re-analyzed the 5' RACE reads; it lists each CDR3 protein once, without DNA. The sample holds 150,000 to 180,000 distinct CDR3 sequences. The sample taken for sequencing was naive CXCR3+ CD8+ T cells from blood. The subset here: CD45RO-CCR7+CD27+CD95- naive CD8+ T cells expressing CXCR3 (TNR3+). The receptors were gathered from a human donor in good health. Some clones in this sample may be carry-over from other donors' samples.

The chain has TRBV7-9 and TRBJ2-1. The germline CDR1 and CDR2 sequences are SEHNR and FQNEAQ (reference sequence). The CDR3 has 15 amino acids. The CDR3 loop is CASSLSGSKRNEQFF.

The chain combines TRBV7-2 with TRBJ1-2. The CDR3 has 14 amino acids. Germline assignment: CDR1 SGHTA and CDR2 FQGNSA. Here the CDR3 reads CASSLGTSLGPHTF.

The V gene is TRBV7-2, the J gene TRBJ2-7; TCRdb's assignment of TRBD1 cannot be checked, as there is no DNA. Germline V lookup: CDR1 SGHTA, CDR2 FQGNSA. This CDR3 has 15 amino acids. The CDR3 here is CASSLADRGPYEQYF.

The rearrangement uses TRBV2 and TRBJ2-2; TCRdb outputs TRBD1, but without DNA this stays unchecked. This CDR3 region has 15 residues. CDR1 and CDR2 (germline): SNHLY, FYNNEI. This CDR3 is CASTSGTEGAGELFF.

The rearrangement links TRBV7-9 to TRBJ2-1; without DNA, the TCRdb call of TRBD1 cannot be checked. Looked up from germline, CDR1 is SEHNR and CDR2 is FQNEAQ (reference sequence). This CDR3 is 14 amino acids long. CDR3 in amino acids: CASSLGGATAEQFF.

The gene calls are TRBV20-1 and TRBJ1-5; the TCRdb call, TRBD1, lacks DNA for checking. Germline-derived CDR1 and CDR2 are DFQATT and SNEGSKA (reference sequence). The length of the CDR3 is 15 residues. CDR3 region: CSAREDRTTLSPQHF.

The rearrangement joins TRBV20-1 to TRBJ2-7. The germline V gene has CDR1 DFQATT and CDR2 SNEGSKA (reference sequence). The CDR3 runs 13 residues. The CDR3 reads CSAREFSSYEQYF.